This TCR beta chain came from a study of cytomegalovirus exposure and HLA in healthy donors. Germline V gene lookup returns CDR1 MNHEY and CDR2 SMNVEV (reference sequence). The CDR3 loop spans 15 amino acids. With 5 bases removed from V and 0 bases from J, the gap between germline ends came to 13 bases. Use of 60 Vbeta and 13 Jbeta primers characterized the PCR. Sequencing was performed with immunoSEQ multiplex PCR; in TCRdb, only in-frame clones are kept and a portion is missing. The data show 210,000 or so clones, with around 88% seen just once and around 1% held by the top ten. The V gene is TRBV27, the J gene TRBJ1-2, with D possibly being TRBD1 (5 bases). The source material was PBMCs. The receptor's source is a woman under 30 in good health and CMV-seronegative. CDR3 DNA: TGTGCCAGCAGTCCACGGGGGAGAGCTAACTATGGCTACACCTTC. It yields the protein CASSPRGRANYGYTF.